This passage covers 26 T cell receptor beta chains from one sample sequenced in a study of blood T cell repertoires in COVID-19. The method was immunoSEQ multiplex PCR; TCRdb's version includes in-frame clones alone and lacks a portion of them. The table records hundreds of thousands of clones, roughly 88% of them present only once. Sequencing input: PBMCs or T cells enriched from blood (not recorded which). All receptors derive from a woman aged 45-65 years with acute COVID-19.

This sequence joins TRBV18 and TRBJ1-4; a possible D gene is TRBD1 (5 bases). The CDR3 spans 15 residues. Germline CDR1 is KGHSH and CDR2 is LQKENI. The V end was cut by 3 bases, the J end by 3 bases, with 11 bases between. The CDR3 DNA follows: TGTGCCAGCTCACCCAGGGCACAGCCTAATGAAAAACTGTTTTTT. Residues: CASSPRAQPNEKLFF. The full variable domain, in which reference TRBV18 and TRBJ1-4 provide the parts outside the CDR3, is NAGVMQNPRHLVRRRGQEARLRCSPMKGHSHVYWYRQLPEEGLKFMVYLQKENIIDESGMPKERFSAEFPKEGPSILRIQQVVRGDSAAYFCASSPRAQPNEKLFFGSGTQLSVL.

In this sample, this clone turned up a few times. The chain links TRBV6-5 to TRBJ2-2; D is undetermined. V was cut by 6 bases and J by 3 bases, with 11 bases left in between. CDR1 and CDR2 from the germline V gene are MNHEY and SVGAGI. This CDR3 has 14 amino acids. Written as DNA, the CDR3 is TGTGCCAGCAGGACCCAGGCTGACACCGGGGAGCTGTTTTTT. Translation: CASRTQADTGELFF.

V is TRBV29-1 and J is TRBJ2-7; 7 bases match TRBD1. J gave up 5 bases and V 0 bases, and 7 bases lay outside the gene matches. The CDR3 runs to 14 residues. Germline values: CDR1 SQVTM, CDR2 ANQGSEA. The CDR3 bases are TGCAGCGTTGAAGATCGACAGGGTCCTCACGAGCAGTACTTC. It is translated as CSVEDRQGPHEQYF.

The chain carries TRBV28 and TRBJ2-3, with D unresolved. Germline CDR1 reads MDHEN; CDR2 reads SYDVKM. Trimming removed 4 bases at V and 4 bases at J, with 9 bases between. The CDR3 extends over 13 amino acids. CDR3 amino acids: CASSWYEADTQYF. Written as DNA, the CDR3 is TGTGCCAGCAGTTGGTACGAGGCAGATACGCAGTATTTT.

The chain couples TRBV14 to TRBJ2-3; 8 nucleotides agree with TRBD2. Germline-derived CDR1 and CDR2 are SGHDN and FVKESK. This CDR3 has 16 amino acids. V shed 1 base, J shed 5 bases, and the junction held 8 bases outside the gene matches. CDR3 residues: CASSQVPGLVIDTQYF. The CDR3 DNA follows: TGTGCCAGCAGCCAAGTACCGGGACTAGTAATAGATACGCAGTATTTT.

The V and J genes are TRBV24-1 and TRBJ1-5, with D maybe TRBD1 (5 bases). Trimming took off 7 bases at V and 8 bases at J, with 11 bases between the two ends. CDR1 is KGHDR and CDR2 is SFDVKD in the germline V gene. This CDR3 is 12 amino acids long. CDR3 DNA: TGTGCCACCAGAGGGGTTGAGGAGCCCCAGCATTTT. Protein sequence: CATRGVEEPQHF.

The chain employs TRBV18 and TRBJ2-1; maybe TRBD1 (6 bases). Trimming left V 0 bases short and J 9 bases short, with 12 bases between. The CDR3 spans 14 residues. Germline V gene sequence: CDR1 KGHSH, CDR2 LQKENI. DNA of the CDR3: TGTGCCAGCTCACCACCGGCTACAGGGAGTGAGCAGTTCTTC. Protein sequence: CASSPPATGSEQFF.

The CDR3 is CASSSPGQLYGYTF. The CDR3, as DNA: TGTGCCAGCAGCTCGCCGGGACAGCTCTATGGCTACACCTTC. V and J are TRBV7-2 and TRBJ1-2; 7 nucleotides match TRBD1. V trimming: 4 bases; J trimming: 4 bases; junction bases outside the gene matches: 6. This CDR3 is built from 14 residues. The germline V gene encodes CDR1 SGHTA and CDR2 FQGNSA.

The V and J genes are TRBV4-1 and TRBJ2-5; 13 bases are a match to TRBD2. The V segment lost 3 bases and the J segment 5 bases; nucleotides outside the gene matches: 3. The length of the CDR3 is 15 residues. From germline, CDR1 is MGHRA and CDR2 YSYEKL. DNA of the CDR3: TGCGCCAGCAGCCAGGGACTAGCGGGAATGGAGACCCAGTACTTC. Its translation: CASSQGLAGMETQYF.

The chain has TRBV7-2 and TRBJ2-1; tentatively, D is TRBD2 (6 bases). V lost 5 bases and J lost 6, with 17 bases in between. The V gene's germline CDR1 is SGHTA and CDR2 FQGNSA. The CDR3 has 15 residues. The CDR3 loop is CASSARLGPGNEQFF. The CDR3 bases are TGTGCCAGCAGCGCCCGACTAGGTCCAGGCAATGAGCAGTTCTTC.

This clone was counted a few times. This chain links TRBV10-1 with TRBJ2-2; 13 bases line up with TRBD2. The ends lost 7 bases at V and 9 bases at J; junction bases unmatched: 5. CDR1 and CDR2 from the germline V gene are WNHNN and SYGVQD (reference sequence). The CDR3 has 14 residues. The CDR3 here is CASKTSGRLWELFF. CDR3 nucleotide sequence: TGCGCCAGCAAGACTAGCGGGAGGCTCTGGGAGCTGTTTTTT.

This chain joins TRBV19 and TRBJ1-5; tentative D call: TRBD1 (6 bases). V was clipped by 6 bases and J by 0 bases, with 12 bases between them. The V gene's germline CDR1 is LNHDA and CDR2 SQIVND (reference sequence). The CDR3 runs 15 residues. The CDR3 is CASSSQGFSNQPQHF. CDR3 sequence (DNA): TGTGCCAGTAGCTCCCAGGGGTTTAGCAATCAGCCCCAGCATTTT. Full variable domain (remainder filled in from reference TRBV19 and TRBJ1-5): DGGITQSPKYLFRKEGQNVTLSCEQNLNHDAMYWYRQDPGQGLRLIYYSQIVNDFQKGDIAEGYSVSREKKESFPLTVTSAQKNPTAFYLCASSSQGFSNQPQHFGDGTRLSIL.

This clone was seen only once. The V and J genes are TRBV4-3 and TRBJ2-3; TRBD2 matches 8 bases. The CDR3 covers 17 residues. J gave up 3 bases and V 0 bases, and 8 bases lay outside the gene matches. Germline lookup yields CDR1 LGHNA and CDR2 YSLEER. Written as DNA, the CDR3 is TGCGCCAGCAGCCAAGATCCAGGCGGGGGGAGGACAGATACGCAGTATTTT. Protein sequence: CASSQDPGGGRTDTQYF.

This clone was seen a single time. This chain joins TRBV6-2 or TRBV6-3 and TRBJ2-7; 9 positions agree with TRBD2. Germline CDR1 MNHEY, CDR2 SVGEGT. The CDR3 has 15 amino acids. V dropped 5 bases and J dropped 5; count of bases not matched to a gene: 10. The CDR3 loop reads CASSAAGTSFHEQYF. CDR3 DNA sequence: TGTGCCAGCAGTGCCGCCGGGACTAGCTTCCACGAGCAGTACTTC.

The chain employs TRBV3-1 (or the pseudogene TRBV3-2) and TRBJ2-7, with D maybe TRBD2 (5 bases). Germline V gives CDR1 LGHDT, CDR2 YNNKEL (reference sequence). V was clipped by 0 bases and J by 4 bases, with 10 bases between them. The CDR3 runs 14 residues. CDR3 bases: TGTGCCAGCAGCCAAGATGGACTTGGTTACGAGCAGTACTTC. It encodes CASSQDGLGYEQYF.

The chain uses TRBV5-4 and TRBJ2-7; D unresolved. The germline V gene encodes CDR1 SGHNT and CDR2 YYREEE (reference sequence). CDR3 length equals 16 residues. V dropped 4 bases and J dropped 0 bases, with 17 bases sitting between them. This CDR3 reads CASSLSAYSSSYEQYF. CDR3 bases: TGTGCCAGCAGCCTCTCCGCTTACTCAAGCTCCTACGAGCAGTACTTC.

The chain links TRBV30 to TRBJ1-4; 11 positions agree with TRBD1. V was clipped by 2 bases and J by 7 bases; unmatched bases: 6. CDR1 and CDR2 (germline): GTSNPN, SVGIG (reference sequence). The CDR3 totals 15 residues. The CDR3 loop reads CAWSPGQGAGEKLFF. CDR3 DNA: TGTGCCTGGAGTCCAGGACAGGGGGCGGGTGAAAAACTGTTTTTT.

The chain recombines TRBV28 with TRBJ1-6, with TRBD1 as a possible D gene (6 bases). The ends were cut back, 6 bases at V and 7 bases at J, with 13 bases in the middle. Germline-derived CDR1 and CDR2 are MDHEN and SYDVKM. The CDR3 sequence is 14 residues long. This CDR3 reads CASRVQGWNSPLHF. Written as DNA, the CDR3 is TGTGCCAGCAGAGTTCAGGGGTGGAATTCACCCCTCCACTTT.

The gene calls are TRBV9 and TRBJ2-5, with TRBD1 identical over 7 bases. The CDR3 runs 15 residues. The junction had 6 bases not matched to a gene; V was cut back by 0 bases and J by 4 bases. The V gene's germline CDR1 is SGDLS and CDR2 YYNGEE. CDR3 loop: CASSVVGGTAETQYF. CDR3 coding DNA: TGTGCCAGCAGCGTAGTAGGGGGCACAGCAGAGACCCAGTACTTC.

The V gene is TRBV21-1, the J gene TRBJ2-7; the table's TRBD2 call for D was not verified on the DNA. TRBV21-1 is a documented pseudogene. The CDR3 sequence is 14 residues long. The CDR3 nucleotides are TGTGCCAGCAGCATTGTCTCAAGCACCTACGAGCAGTACTTC. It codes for CASSIVSSTYEQYF.

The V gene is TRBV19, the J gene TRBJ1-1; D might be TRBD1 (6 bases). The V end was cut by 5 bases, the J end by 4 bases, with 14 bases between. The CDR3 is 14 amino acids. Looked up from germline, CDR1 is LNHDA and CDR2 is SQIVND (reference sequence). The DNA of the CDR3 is TGTGCCAGTAGTGAGTCAGGGGTTCGCACTGAAGCTTTCTTT. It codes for CASSESGVRTEAFF.

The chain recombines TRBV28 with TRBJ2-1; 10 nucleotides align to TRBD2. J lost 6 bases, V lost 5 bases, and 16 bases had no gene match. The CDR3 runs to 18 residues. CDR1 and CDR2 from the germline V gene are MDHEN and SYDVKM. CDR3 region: CASSPLRTASGSVNEQFF. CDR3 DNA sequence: TGTGCCAGCAGTCCTCTGAGGACGGCTAGCGGGAGTGTCAATGAGCAGTTCTTC.

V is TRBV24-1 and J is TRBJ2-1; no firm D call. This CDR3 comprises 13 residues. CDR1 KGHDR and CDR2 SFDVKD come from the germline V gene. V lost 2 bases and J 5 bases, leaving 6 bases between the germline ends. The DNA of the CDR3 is TGTGCCACCAGTGATTCCATCAACAATGAGCAGTTCTTC. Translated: CATSDSINNEQFF.

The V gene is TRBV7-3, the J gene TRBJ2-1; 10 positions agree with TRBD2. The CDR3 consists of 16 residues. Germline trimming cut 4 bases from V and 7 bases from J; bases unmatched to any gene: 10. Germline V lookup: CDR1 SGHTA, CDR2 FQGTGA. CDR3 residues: CASSSGGSGRKNEQFF. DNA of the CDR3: TGTGCCAGCAGCTCTGGCGGTAGCGGGAGGAAGAATGAGCAGTTCTTC.

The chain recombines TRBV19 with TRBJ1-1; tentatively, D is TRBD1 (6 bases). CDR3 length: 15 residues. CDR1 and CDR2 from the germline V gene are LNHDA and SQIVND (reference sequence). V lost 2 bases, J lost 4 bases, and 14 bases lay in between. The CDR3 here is CASSITGGVGTEAFF. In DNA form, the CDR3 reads TGTGCCAGTAGTATAACGGGGGGCGTTGGCACTGAAGCTTTCTTT.

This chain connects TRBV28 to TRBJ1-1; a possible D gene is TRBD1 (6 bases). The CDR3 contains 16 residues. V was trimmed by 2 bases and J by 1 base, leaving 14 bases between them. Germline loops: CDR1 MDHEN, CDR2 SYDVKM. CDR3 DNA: TGTGCCAGCAGTTTACGGGGCAGGGGCCGGAACACTGAAGCTTTCTTT. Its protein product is CASSLRGRGRNTEAFF.